These T cell receptor beta chains were read from a single sample in a study of blood T cell repertoires in COVID-19. Clones were sequenced by immunoSEQ multiplex PCR, and TCRdb holds only the in-frame ones, with some missing. The sample contains approximately 480,000 clones, about 90% of which appear only once. The sample comprised PBMCs or T cells enriched from blood (not recorded which). These receptors came from a young woman who had recovered from COVID-19. The CDR3 runs from the conserved cysteine through the conserved F or W. The D gene is left open where the match is weak. Rows give clone size only sometimes, using once, few, many, or a class for an expanded clone.

DNA: TGTGCCAGCAGCTTCTCGGGGACAGGGCTTAACTATGGCTACACCTTC
CDR3: CASSFSGTGLNYGYTF
J: TRBJ1-2
V: TRBV7-8
D: TRBD1
size: many

DNA: TGTGCCAGCAGCTTAACTAGCGGGGTAGAGGAGACCCAGTACTTC
CDR3: CASSLTSGVEETQYF
J: TRBJ2-5
V: TRBV5-4
D: TRBD2
size: .

DNA: TGTGCCAGCAGCCAAGATCGACAGGGCCCTGGCTACACCTTC
CDR3: CASSQDRQGPGYTF
J: TRBJ1-2
V: TRBV3-1/TRBV3-2
D: TRBD1
size: .

DNA: TGCGCCAGCAGCCGACTTCTACAGGGATCGAACACCGGGGAGCTGTTTTTT
CDR3: CASSRLLQGSNTGELFF
J: TRBJ2-2
V: TRBV5-1
D: .
size: .

DNA: TGTGCCTGGAGCGCGGGGGGGCCTGATAATGAGCAGTTCTTC
CDR3: CAWSAGGPDNEQFF
J: TRBJ2-1
V: TRBV30
D: TRBD2
size: .

DNA: TGTGCCAGCAGCCATTTTTCCGGGACTAGCGGTGAAGAGACCCAGTACTTC
CDR3: CASSHFSGTSGEETQYF
J: TRBJ2-5
V: TRBV14
D: TRBD2
size: .

DNA: TGTGCCAGCAGTGAGGGACAGGGGCAAAGGGGGAACACTGAAGCTTTCTTT
CDR3: CASSEGQGQRGNTEAFF
J: TRBJ1-1
V: TRBV2
D: TRBD1
size: .

DNA: TGTGCCAGCAGCGGAGCGACTAGCGGGCAAGAGACCCAGTACTTC
CDR3: CASSGATSGQETQYF
J: TRBJ2-5
V: TRBV5-4
D: TRBD2
size: .

DNA: TGCGCCAGCAGCTTGGGAGGCCGAGGGAATGGCTACACCTTC
CDR3: CASSLGGRGNGYTF
J: TRBJ1-2
V: TRBV5-1
D: .
size: .

DNA: TGTGCCAGCAGTGATTATGGAGGGCACAATGAGCAGTTCTTC
CDR3: CASSDYGGHNEQFF
J: TRBJ2-1
V: TRBV25-1
D: .
size: .

DNA: TGCGCCAGCAGTGGGACAGACACAGATACGCAGTATTTT
CDR3: CASSGTDTDTQYF
J: TRBJ2-3
V: TRBV10-1
D: .
size: .

DNA: TGCAGCGTCTTACAGGGAAGCACTGAAGCTTTCTTT
CDR3: CSVLQGSTEAFF
J: TRBJ1-1
V: TRBV29-1
D: .
size: .

DNA: TGTGCCAGCAGCCCTGGGCGGGCCCTGAACACTGAAGCTTTCTTT
CDR3: CASSPGRALNTEAFF
J: TRBJ1-1
V: TRBV7-9
D: .
size: .

DNA: TGCAGCGTAACGCGGGTGAACACTGAAGCTTTCTTT
CDR3: CSVTRVNTEAFF
J: TRBJ1-1
V: TRBV29-1
D: .
size: .

DNA: TGTGCCAGTATCCGACCGGGATTTAGCAATCAGCCCCAGCATTTT
CDR3: CASIRPGFSNQPQHF
J: TRBJ1-5
V: TRBV19
D: .
size: .

DNA: TGCAGTGCTAGTCAGGGCAGGGGGAAAGGCTACACCTTC
CDR3: CSASQGRGKGYTF
J: TRBJ1-2
V: TRBV20-1
D: TRBD1
size: .

DNA: TGTGCCAGCAGTGAGACAGGACAGGGACGAGAGCAGTACTTC
CDR3: CASSETGQGREQYF
J: TRBJ2-7
V: TRBV28
D: TRBD1
size: .

DNA: TGTGCCAGCAGTCATACCGGGACAATTAGCAATCAGCCCCAGCATTTT
CDR3: CASSHTGTISNQPQHF
J: TRBJ1-5
V: TRBV6-6
D: .
size: .

DNA: TGTGCCAGCTCCTATATGAACACTGAAGCTTTCTTT
CDR3: CASSYMNTEAFF
J: TRBJ1-1
V: TRBV2
D: .
size: few

DNA: TGTGCCAGCAGCCAAGAGGGAGCTAGCTCCTACAATGAGCAGTTCTTC
CDR3: CASSQEGASSYNEQFF
J: TRBJ2-1
V: TRBV14
D: .
size: .

DNA: TGTGCCAGCAGTTCTCGGACGGGGAGCACAGATACGCAGTATTTT
CDR3: CASSSRTGSTDTQYF
J: TRBJ2-3
V: TRBV27
D: .
size: .

DNA: TGTGCCAGCACCCCCGGGGAGGGCGGAGGCTACACCTTC
CDR3: CASTPGEGGGYTF
J: TRBJ1-2
V: TRBV2
D: .
size: few

DNA: TGTGCCAGCAGTCACGACAGGGCTGGAAACACCATATATTTT
CDR3: CASSHDRAGNTIYF
J: TRBJ1-3
V: TRBV6-5
D: TRBD1
size: .